The 18 T cell receptor beta chains in this list originate from one sample, sequenced in a study of blood T cell repertoires in COVID-19. The protocol was immunoSEQ multiplex PCR, while the TCRdb copy is restricted to in-frame clones and leaves out a portion. Here the sample spans 150,000 to 200,000 clones, about 92% being singletons. Sequenced input: peripheral blood. These receptors all stem from a man aged 60-69 years with active or convalescent COVID-19.

The count of this clone is one. The CDR3 region is CASSRGARNEQFF. The DNA for the CDR3 is TGTGCCAGCAGCAGGGGGGCCAGGAATGAGCAGTTCTTC. The chain couples TRBV7-9 to TRBJ2-1; TRBD1 or TRBD2 may be the D gene (6 bases each). Deletions cut 5 bases from V and 7 bases from J, with 12 bases between. The CDR3 runs to 13 residues. Germline V gene lookup returns CDR1 SEHNR and CDR2 FQNEAQ (reference sequence).

The table lists this clone with a count of one. V gene TRBV10-3 combines with J gene TRBJ1-2, with D uncertain. V was trimmed by 7 bases and J by 6 bases, leaving 12 bases between them. The CDR3 loop spans 12 amino acids. Germline V CDR1 and CDR2: ENHRY, SYGVKD. The CDR3 spells CAINSVADGYTF. The CDR3 DNA sequence: TGTGCCATCAATTCGGTGGCGGATGGCTACACCTTC.

The J gene is TRBJ2-3, the V gene TRBV29-1; D perhaps matches TRBD2 (5 bases). The length of the CDR3 is 14 residues. Between the trimmed V and J ends, which lost 3 bases and 2 bases, there was a span of 12 bases. Germline V gene data show CDR1 as SQVTM and CDR2 as ANQGSEA. Here the CDR3 DNA reads TGCAGCGTTGAGGGCGGGCCCTTCACAGATACGCAGTATTTT. It specifies CSVEGGPFTDTQYF.

This clone showed up just a few times. V gene TRBV11-2 combines with J gene TRBJ2-7; D may be TRBD1 (5 bases). Germline CDR1 and CDR2: SGHAT and FQNNGV. The germline V and J ends were trimmed by 2 bases and 7 bases, with 12 bases remaining between them. The CDR3 spans 13 residues. CDR3 in amino acids: CASSLSDKGEQYF. The CDR3 bases are TGTGCCAGCAGCTTAAGCGATAAGGGGGAGCAGTACTTC.

V is TRBV5-4 and J is TRBJ1-1; perhaps TRBD1 as D (5 bases). This CDR3 contains 12 residues. The V gene lost 4 bases and the J gene lost 8 bases, with 12 bases spanning the gap. CDR1 SGHNT and CDR2 YYREEE come from the germline V gene (reference sequence). CDR3 sequence (DNA): TGTGCCAGCAGCCGCGGGGCGGGGGAAGCTTTCTTT. Translated: CASSRGAGEAFF.

This chain links TRBV3-1 (or the pseudogene TRBV3-2) with TRBJ1-5; no clear D gene. V dropped 0 bases and J dropped 8 bases, with 8 bases sitting between them. Germline V gene data show CDR1 as LGHDT and CDR2 as YNNKEL (reference sequence). This CDR3 contains 13 residues. The DNA for the CDR3 is TGTGCCAGCAGCCAAGAGGGGAGAGAGCCCCAGCATTTT. Translating gives CASSQEGREPQHF.

The chain combines TRBV7-2 with TRBJ2-1, with 11 bases aligning to TRBD2. This CDR3 comprises 15 residues. The J segment lost 5 bases and the V segment lost 2 bases, leaving 2 bases of the junction unmatched. Germline lookup yields CDR1 SGHTA and CDR2 FQGNSA. In DNA, the CDR3 is TGTGCCAGCAGCTTAACTAGCGGGGGCCACAATGAGCAGTTCTTC. This sequence encodes CASSLTSGGHNEQFF. The entire variable domain, with the rest obtained from reference TRBV7-2 and TRBJ2-1, is as follows: GAGVSQSPSNKVTEKGKDVELRCDPISGHTALYWYRQSLGQGLEFLIYFQGNSAPDKSGLPSDRFSAERTGGSVSTLTIQRTQQEDSAVYLCASSLTSGGHNEQFFGPGTRLTVL.

This clone was observed a few times. The V call is TRBV4-2, the J call TRBJ1-6; 9 nucleotides match TRBD1. Germline CDR1 LGHNA, CDR2 YNFKEQ. This CDR3 has 18 residues. Trimming took 0 bases from V and 1 from J; bases not matched to a gene: 4. Here the CDR3 reads CASSQEEQGASYNSPLHF. In DNA form, the CDR3 reads TGTGCCAGCAGCCAAGAGGAACAGGGGGCTTCCTATAATTCACCCCTCCACTTT.

V gene TRBV27 combines with J gene TRBJ1-3; 7 bases fit TRBD1. The ends lost 5 bases at V and 4 bases at J; junction bases unmatched: 5. The CDR3 has 14 amino acids. The germline V gene has CDR1 MNHEY and CDR2 SMNVEV (reference sequence). The CDR3 is CASSVTGEGNTIYF. In DNA, the CDR3 is TGTGCCAGCAGTGTCACAGGGGAGGGAAACACCATATATTTT.

This clone was recorded a few times. The chain uses TRBV18 and TRBJ1-4; 10 bases line up with TRBD1. CDR3 size: 18 residues. Germline V gives CDR1 KGHSH, CDR2 LQKENI. The V gene end was trimmed by 7 bases and the J gene end by 4 bases; junction bases not matched to a gene: 15. CDR3 in amino acids: CASFTPGQGTSGNEKLFF. DNA for the CDR3: TGTGCCAGCTTTACTCCGGGACAGGGGACTAGTGGTAATGAAAAACTGTTTTTT.

V gene TRBV19 combines with J gene TRBJ1-1; weak D call: TRBD1 (5 bases). This CDR3 comprises 13 residues. CDR1 is LNHDA, CDR2 SQIVND, per germline (reference sequence). Trimming cost V 7 bases and J 0 bases, with 9 bases left between them. The CDR3 sequence: CASTLQVNTEAFF. CDR3 DNA sequence: TGTGCCAGTACGTTACAGGTGAACACTGAAGCTTTCTTT.

J is TRBJ1-2 and V is TRBV2, with 10 bases matching TRBD1. V was pared by 10 bases and J by 6 bases, with 11 bases of the junction left unmatched. The germline CDR1 and CDR2 sequences are SNHLY and FYNNEI. The CDR3 has 14 residues. This CDR3 reads CATGRDRGSDGYTF. The DNA for the CDR3 is TGTGCCACCGGACGGGACAGGGGATCAGATGGCTACACCTTC.

The rearrangement links TRBV6-2 or TRBV6-3 to TRBJ2-1, with 8 bases identical to TRBD2. The V and J ends lost 5 bases and 8 bases, in that order; junction bases with no gene match: 14. The germline CDR1 and CDR2 sequences are MNHEY and SVGEGT. The CDR3 is made up of 16 amino acids. DNA of the CDR3: TGTGCCAGCAGTAGACTAGCGATCCTCTGGTTATATGAGCAGTTCTTC. Translating gives CASSRLAILWLYEQFF.

V usage is TRBV3-1 (or the pseudogene TRBV3-2) and J usage is TRBJ2-5; tentatively, D is TRBD1 (6 bases). This CDR3 region has 15 residues. V was trimmed by 4 bases and J by 0 bases, leaving 12 bases between them. Germline CDR1 is LGHDT and CDR2 is YNNKEL (reference sequence). This CDR3 reads CASSLRTAYQETQYF. CDR3 DNA: TGTGCCAGCAGCCTAAGGACAGCGTACCAAGAGACCCAGTACTTC.

The V and J genes are TRBV10-1 and TRBJ2-3, with 9 bases matching TRBD2. The length of the CDR3 is 16 residues. V shed 1 base and J 2 bases; nucleotides not matched to a gene: 4. Germline V CDR1 and CDR2: WNHNN, SYGVQD (reference sequence). CDR3 region: CASSEYGTSTTDTQYF. CDR3 DNA: TGCGCCAGCAGTGAGTACGGGACTAGCACCACAGATACGCAGTATTTT.

V usage is TRBV5-5 and J usage is TRBJ1-2; 7 nucleotides align to TRBD1. CDR1 is SGHKS, CDR2 YYEKEE, per germline (reference sequence). With 3 bases clipped from V and 2 bases from J, the junction kept 4 bases outside the gene matches. The length of the CDR3 is 14 residues. Here the CDR3 reads CASSSATGNYGYTF. The CDR3 region has the DNA TGTGCCAGCAGCTCGGCGACAGGGAACTATGGCTACACCTTC.

The chain has TRBV10-3 and TRBJ1-2, with D uncertain. Germline CDR1 ENHRY, CDR2 SYGVKD. V was clipped by 6 bases and J by 4 bases, with 15 bases between them. The CDR3 has 14 amino acids. The CDR3 DNA sequence: TGTGCCATCAGGGCCCGGGAATCGGGCTATGGCTACACCTTC. This sequence encodes CAIRARESGYGYTF.

V usage is TRBV19 and J usage is TRBJ1-1; a weak D match, TRBD1 (5 bases). Germline CDR1 is LNHDA and CDR2 is SQIVND (reference sequence). Trimming removed 10 bases at V and 3 bases at J, with 18 bases between. There are 14 residues in the CDR3. CDR3 nucleotides: TGTGCCACCGAGGGCGGGGCAATTTACACTGAAGCTTTCTTT. It is translated as CATEGGAIYTEAFF.